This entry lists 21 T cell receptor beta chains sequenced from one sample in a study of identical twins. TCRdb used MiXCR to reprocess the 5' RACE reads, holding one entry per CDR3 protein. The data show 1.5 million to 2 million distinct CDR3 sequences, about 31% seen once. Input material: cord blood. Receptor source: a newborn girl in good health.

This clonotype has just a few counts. The CDR3 nucleotides are TGTGCCAGCAGCCAAGATAAAGGAGGACTAGCGGTTACAGATACGCAGTATTTT. Amino acids: CASSQDKGGLAVTDTQYF. The J gene is TRBJ2-3, the V gene TRBV4-2, with 10 bases lining up with TRBD2. Germline CDR1 and CDR2: LGHNA and YNFKEQ. This CDR3 spans 18 amino acids. V lost 0 bases, J lost 3 bases, and 9 bases stayed unmatched.

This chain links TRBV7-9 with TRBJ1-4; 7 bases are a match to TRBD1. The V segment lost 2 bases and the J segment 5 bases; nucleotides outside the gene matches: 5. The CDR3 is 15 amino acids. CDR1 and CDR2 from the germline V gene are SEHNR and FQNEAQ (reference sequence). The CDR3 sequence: CASSLNAGGNEKLFF. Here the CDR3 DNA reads TGTGCCAGCAGCTTAAACGCAGGGGGAAATGAAAAACTGTTTTTT. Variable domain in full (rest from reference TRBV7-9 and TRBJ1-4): DTGVSQNPRHKITKRGQNVTFRCDPISEHNRLYWYRQTLGQGPEFLTYFQNEAQLEKSRLLSDRFSAERPKGSFSTLEIQRTEQGDSAMYLCASSLNAGGNEKLFFGSGTQLSVL.

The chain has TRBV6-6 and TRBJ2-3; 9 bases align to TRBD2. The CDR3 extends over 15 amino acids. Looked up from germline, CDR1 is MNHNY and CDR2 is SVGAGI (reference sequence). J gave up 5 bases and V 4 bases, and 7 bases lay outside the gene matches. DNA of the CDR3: TGTGCCAGCAGTTCCACCGGAGCGGGGGGAGATACGCAGTATTTT. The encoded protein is CASSSTGAGGDTQYF.

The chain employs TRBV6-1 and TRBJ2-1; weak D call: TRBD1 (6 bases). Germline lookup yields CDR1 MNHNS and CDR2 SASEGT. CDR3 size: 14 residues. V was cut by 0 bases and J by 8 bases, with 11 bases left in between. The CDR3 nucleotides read TGTGCCAGCAGTGAAGCCCAGGGGACCGATGAGCAGTTCTTC. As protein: CASSEAQGTDEQFF.

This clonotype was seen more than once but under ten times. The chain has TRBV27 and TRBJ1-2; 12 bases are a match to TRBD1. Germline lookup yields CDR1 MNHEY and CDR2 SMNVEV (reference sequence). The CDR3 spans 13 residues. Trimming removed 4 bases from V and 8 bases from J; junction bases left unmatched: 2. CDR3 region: CASSWDRGQGYTF. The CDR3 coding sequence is TGTGCCAGCAGTTGGGACAGGGGGCAAGGCTACACCTTC.

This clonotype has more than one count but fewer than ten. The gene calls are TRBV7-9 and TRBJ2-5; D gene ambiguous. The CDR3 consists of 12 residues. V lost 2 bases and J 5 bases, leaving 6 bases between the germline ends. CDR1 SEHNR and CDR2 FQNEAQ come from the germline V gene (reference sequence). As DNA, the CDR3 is TGTGCCAGCAGCTTATATTTTGAGACCCAGTACTTC. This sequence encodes CASSLYFETQYF.

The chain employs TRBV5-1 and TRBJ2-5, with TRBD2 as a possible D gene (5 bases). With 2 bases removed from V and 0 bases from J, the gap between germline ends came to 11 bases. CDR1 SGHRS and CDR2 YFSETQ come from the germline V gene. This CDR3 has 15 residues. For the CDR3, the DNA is TGCGCCAGCAGCTTAGGACGAGGGTACCAAGAGACCCAGTACTTC. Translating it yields CASSLGRGYQETQYF.

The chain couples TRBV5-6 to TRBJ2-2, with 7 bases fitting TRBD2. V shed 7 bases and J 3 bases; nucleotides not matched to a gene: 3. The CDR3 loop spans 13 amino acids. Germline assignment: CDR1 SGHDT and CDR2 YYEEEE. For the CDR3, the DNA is TGTGCCAGCGGGGACTATTACACCGGGGAGCTGTTTTTT. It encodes CASGDYYTGELFF. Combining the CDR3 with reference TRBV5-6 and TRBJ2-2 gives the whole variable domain DAGVTQSPTHLIKTRGQQVTLRCSPKSGHDTVSWYQQALGQGPQFIFQYYEEEERQRGNFPDRFSGHQFPNYSSELNVNALLLGDSALYLCASGDYYTGELFFGEGSRLTVL.

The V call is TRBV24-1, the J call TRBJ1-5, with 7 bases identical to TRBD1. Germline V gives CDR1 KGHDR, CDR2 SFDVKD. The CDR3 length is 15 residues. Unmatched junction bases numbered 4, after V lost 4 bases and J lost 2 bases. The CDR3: CATSEGGEGNQPQHF. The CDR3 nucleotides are TGTGCCACCAGTGAAGGGGGCGAGGGCAATCAGCCCCAGCATTTT.

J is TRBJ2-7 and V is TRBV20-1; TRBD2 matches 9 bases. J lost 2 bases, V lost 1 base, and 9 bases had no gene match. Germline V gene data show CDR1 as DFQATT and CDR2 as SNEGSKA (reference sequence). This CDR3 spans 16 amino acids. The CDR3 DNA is TGCAGTGCTAGAGCGGAAGAGATAGCGGGGGCCTACGAGCAGTACTTC. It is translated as CSARAEEIAGAYEQYF.

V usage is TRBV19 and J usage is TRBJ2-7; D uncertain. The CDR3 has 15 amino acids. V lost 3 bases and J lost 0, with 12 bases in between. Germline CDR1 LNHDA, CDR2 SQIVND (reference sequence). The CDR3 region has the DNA TGTGCCAGTAGTATCGAGACTCCGTTCTCCTACGAGCAGTACTTC. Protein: CASSIETPFSYEQYF. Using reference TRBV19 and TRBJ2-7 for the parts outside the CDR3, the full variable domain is DGGITQSPKYLFRKEGQNVTLSCEQNLNHDAMYWYRQDPGQGLRLIYYSQIVNDFQKGDIAEGYSVSREKKESFPLTVTSAQKNPTAFYLCASSIETPFSYEQYFGPGTRLTVT.

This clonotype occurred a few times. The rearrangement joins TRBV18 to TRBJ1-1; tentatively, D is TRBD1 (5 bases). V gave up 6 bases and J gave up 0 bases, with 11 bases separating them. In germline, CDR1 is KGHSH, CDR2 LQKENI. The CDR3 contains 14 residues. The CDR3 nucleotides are TGTGCCAGCTCTCGACAGAGAATGAACACTGAAGCTTTCTTT. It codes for CASSRQRMNTEAFF.

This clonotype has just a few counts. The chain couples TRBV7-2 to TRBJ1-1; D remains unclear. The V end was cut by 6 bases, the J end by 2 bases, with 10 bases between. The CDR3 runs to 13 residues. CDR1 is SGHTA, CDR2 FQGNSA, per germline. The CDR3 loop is CASRRLINTEAFF. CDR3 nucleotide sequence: TGTGCCAGCAGGCGACTTATAAACACTGAAGCTTTCTTT.

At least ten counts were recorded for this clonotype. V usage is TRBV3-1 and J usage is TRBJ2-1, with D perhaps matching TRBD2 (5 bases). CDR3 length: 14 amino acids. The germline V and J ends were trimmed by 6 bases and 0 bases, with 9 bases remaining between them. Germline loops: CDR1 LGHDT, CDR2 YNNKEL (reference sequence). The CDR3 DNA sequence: TGTGCCAGCAGAGCGGACCTCTCCTACAATGAGCAGTTCTTC. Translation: CASRADLSYNEQFF.

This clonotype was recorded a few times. The CDR3 coding sequence is TGCGCCAGCAGTGATTGGTATGGCTACACCTTC. The encoded protein is CASSDWYGYTF. The chain uses TRBV10-1 and TRBJ1-2, with D uncertain. Germline V lookup: CDR1 WNHNN, CDR2 SYGVQD (reference sequence). This CDR3 spans 11 amino acids. V shed 3 bases and J shed 5 bases, with 4 bases lying between them.

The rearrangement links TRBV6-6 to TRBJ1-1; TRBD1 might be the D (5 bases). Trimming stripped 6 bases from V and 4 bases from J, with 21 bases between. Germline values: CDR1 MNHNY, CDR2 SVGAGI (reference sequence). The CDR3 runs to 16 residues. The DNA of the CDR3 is TGTGCCAGCAGCATCCCGGAAGGTGGGGGTGGCACTGAAGCTTTCTTT. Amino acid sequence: CASSIPEGGGGTEAFF.

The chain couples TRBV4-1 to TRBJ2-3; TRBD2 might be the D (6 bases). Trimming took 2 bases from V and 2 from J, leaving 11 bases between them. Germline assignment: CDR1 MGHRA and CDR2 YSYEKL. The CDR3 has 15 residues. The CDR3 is CASSQRTTNTDTQYF. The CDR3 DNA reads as TGCGCCAGCAGCCAACGGACTACCAACACAGATACGCAGTATTTT.

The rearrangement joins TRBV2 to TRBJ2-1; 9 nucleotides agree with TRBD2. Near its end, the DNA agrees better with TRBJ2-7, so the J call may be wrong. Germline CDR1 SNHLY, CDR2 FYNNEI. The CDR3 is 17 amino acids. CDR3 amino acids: CAVTQGDSGSSYNEQYF. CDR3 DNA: TGTGCCGTAACCCAGGGGGATAGCGGGAGCTCCTACAATGAGCAGTACTTC.

The CDR3 nucleotides read TGCGCCAGCCGCACCATCCTAGCGGGAATGAACACCGGGGAGCTGTTTTTT. Residues: CASRTILAGMNTGELFF. The chain couples TRBV4-1 to TRBJ2-2, with 9 bases fitting TRBD2. Germline trimming cut 8 bases from V and 1 base from J; bases unmatched to any gene: 11. The CDR3 contains 17 residues. Germline V CDR1 and CDR2: MGHRA, YSYEKL.

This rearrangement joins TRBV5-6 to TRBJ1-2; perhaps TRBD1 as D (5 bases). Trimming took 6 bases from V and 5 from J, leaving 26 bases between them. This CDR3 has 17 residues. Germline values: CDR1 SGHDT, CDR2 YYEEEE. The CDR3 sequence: CASTPLSRGGLIYGYTF. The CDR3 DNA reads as TGTGCCAGCACCCCGCTTAGTAGGGGCGGCTTGATTTATGGCTACACCTTC.

CDR3 DNA: TGCGCCAGCAGCGGTGGGGACGACAGTGCCCAGTACTTC. Protein product: CASSGGDDSAQYF. The chain uses TRBV5-1 and TRBJ2-5; D tentatively fits TRBD1 or TRBD2 (5 bases each). The CDR3 totals 13 residues. Germline V gene data show CDR1 as SGHRS and CDR2 as YFSETQ. V was clipped by 4 bases and J by 9 bases, with 16 bases between them.